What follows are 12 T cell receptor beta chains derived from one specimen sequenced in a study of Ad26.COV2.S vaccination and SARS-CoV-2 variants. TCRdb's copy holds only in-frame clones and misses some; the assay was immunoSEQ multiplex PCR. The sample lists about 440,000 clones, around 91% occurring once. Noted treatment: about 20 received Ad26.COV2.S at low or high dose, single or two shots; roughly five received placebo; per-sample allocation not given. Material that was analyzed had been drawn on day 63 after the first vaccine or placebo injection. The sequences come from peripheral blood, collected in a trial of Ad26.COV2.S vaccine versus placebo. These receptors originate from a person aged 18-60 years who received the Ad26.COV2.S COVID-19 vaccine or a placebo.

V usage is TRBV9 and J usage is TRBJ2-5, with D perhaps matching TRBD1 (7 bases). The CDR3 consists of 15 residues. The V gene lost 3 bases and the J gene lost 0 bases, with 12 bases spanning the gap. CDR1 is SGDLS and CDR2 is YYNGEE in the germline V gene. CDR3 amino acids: CASSEGAGYQETQYF. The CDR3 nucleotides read TGTGCCAGCAGCGAGGGGGCGGGGTACCAAGAGACCCAGTACTTC. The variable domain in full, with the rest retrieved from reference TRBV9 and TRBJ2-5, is DSGVTQTPKHLITATGQRVTLRCSPRSGDLSVYWYQQSLDQGLQFLIQYYNGEERAKGNILERFSAQQFPDLHSELNLSSLELGDSALYFCASSEGAGYQETQYFGPGTRLLVL.

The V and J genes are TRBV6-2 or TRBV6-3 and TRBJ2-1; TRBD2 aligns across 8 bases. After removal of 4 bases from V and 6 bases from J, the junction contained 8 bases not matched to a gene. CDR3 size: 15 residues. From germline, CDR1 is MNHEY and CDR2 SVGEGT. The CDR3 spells CASSSSVGGANEQFF. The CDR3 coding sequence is TGTGCCAGCAGTTCCAGCGTCGGGGGGGCCAATGAGCAGTTCTTC.

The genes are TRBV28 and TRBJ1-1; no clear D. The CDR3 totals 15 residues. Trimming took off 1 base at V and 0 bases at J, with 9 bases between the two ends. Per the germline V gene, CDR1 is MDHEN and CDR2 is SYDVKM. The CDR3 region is CASSLLAELNTEAFF. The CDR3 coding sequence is TGTGCCAGCAGTTTATTGGCAGAGCTGAACACTGAAGCTTTCTTT.

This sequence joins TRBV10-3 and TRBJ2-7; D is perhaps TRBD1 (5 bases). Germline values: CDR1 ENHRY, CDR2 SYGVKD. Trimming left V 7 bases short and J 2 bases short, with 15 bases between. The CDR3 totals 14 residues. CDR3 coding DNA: TGTGCCATCACCTCAACAGGCTTGACCTACGAGCAGTACTTC. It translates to CAITSTGLTYEQYF.

The CDR3 sequence is CASSQEVGDGYGYTF. The CDR3 DNA is TGCGCCAGCAGCCAAGAGGTGGGAGATGGCTATGGCTACACCTTC. The chain is built from TRBV4-1 and TRBJ1-2, with no clear D. The germline V gene has CDR1 MGHRA and CDR2 YSYEKL. Trimming cost V 0 bases and J 4 bases, with 12 bases left between them. The CDR3 is made up of 15 amino acids.

Here the CDR3 DNA reads TGTGCCAGCAGTTTATCGACAGGGGGCAACTACGAGCAGTACTTC. It translates to CASSLSTGGNYEQYF. This chain links TRBV27 with TRBJ2-7; 10 nucleotides align to TRBD1. Germline V gene sequence: CDR1 MNHEY, CDR2 SMNVEV (reference sequence). Germline trimming cut 0 bases from V and 3 bases from J; bases unmatched to any gene: 2. This CDR3 is built from 15 residues.

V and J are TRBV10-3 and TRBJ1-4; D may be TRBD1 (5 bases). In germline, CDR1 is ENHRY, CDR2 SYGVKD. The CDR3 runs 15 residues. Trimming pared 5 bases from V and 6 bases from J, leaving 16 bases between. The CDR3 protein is CAISPTGRGHEKLFF. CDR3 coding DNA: TGTGCCATCAGTCCTACAGGCAGAGGTCATGAAAAACTGTTTTTT.

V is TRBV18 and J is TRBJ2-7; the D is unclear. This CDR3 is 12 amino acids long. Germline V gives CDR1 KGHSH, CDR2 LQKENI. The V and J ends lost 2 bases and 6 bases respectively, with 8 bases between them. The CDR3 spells CASSPKLFEQYF. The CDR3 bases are TGTGCCAGCTCACCAAAGTTGTTCGAGCAGTACTTC.

CDR3 bases: TGTGCCAGCAGCTTAGGAGGACATACGTATGGCTACACCTTC. It specifies CASSLGGHTYGYTF. V and J are TRBV13 and TRBJ1-2; the D gene is possibly TRBD1 (5 bases). The CDR3 is 14 residues long. The ends were cut back, 0 bases at V and 5 bases at J, with 10 bases in the middle. Germline assignment: CDR1 PRHDT and CDR2 FYEKMQ (reference sequence). Looking up the rest from reference TRBV13 and TRBJ1-2 gives the full variable domain: AAGVIQSPRHLIKEKRETATLKCYPIPRHDTVYWYQQGPGQDPQFLISFYEKMQSDKGSIPDRFSAQQFSDYHSELNMSSLELGDSALYFCASSLGGHTYGYTFGSGTRLTVV.

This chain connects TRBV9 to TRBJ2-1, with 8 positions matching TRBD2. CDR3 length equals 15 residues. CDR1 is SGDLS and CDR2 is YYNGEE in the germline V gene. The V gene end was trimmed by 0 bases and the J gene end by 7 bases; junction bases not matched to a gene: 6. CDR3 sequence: CASSVAAGEINEQFF. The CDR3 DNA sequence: TGTGCCAGCAGCGTAGCAGCGGGAGAGATAAATGAGCAGTTCTTC. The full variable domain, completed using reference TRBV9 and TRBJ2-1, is DSGVTQTPKHLITATGQRVTLRCSPRSGDLSVYWYQQSLDQGLQFLIQYYNGEERAKGNILERFSAQQFPDLHSELNLSSLELGDSALYFCASSVAAGEINEQFFGPGTRLTVL.

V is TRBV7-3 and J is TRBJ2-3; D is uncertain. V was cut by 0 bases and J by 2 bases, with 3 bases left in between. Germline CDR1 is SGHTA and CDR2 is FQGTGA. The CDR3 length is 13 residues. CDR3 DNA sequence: TGTGCCAGCAGCTTAACAGACACAGATACGCAGTATTTT. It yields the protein CASSLTDTDTQYF.

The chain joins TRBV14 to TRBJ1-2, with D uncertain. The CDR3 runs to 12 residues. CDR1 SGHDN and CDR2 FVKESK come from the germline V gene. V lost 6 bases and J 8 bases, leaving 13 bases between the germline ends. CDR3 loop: CASSQSTWGYTF. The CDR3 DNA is TGTGCCAGCAGTCAGTCAACATGGGGCTACACCTTC.